Shown below are 5 T cell receptor beta chains from a single sample sequenced in a study of shared clonotypes between healthy human individuals. Assay used: immunoSEQ multiplex PCR; TCRdb lists only in-frame clones, some missing. The data show about 2.5 million clones, 80% to 95% seen once. The sample was naive CD4+ T cells from PBMCs. The subset is: CD45RA+ positively selected. The source of these receptors is a man aged 18-30 years in good health. Some clones in this sample may be carry-over from other donors' samples.

J is TRBJ1-4 and V is TRBV9; no clear D gene. V dropped 4 bases and J dropped 5 bases, with 12 bases sitting between them. This CDR3 region has 14 residues. Germline loops: CDR1 SGDLS, CDR2 YYNGEE. The CDR3 nucleotides read TGTGCCAGCAGCCCCAGGCCCCAAAATGAAAAACTGTTTTTT. It translates to CASSPRPQNEKLFF.

The genes are TRBV28 and TRBJ1-4; 9 bases line up with TRBD1. The CDR3 has 17 amino acids. CDR1 and CDR2 (germline): MDHEN, SYDVKM. With 3 bases clipped from V and 6 bases from J, the junction kept 11 bases outside the gene matches. CDR3 loop: CASSFGAWGQGDEKLFF. The DNA for the CDR3 is TGTGCCAGCAGTTTTGGGGCTTGGGGACAGGGTGATGAAAAACTGTTTTTT.

J is TRBJ2-7 and V is TRBV5-6; 7 bases agree with TRBD2. V was clipped by 0 bases and J by 3 bases; unmatched bases: 6. This CDR3 has 15 residues. Germline V gene data show CDR1 as SGHDT and CDR2 as YYEEEE. The DNA of the CDR3 is TGTGCCAGCAGCTTGGTCGGCGGGAGCATCTACGAGCAGTACTTC. Its protein is CASSLVGGSIYEQYF. Full variable domain (rest looked up from reference TRBV5-6 and TRBJ2-7): DAGVTQSPTHLIKTRGQQVTLRCSPKSGHDTVSWYQQALGQGPQFIFQYYEEEERQRGNFPDRFSGHQFPNYSSELNVNALLLGDSALYLCASSLVGGSIYEQYFGPGTRLTVT.

The chain links TRBV5-1 to TRBJ2-7, with D possibly being TRBD1 (6 bases). Germline V gene data show CDR1 as SGHRS and CDR2 as YFSETQ. Trimming took 2 bases from V and 6 from J, leaving 21 bases between them. There are 16 residues in the CDR3. CDR3 amino acids: CASSLVPGQSTSEQYF. Written as DNA, the CDR3 is TGCGCCAGCAGCTTAGTTCCGGGACAATCTACCTCCGAGCAGTACTTC.

The chain has TRBV6-5 and TRBJ1-2; unclear D gene. The CDR3 extends over 15 amino acids. The V end was cut by 6 bases, the J end by 0 bases, with 14 bases between. From germline, CDR1 is MNHEY and CDR2 SVGAGI. CDR3 in DNA: TGTGCCAGCAGATTTAGGATGGGTTCTAACTATGGCTACACCTTC. Translating gives CASRFRMGSNYGYTF.